This T cell receptor (beta chain) comes out of a study of T cell clonality in common variable immunodeficiency. Broader study findings: Compared with controls, CVID subjects had fewer shared TCRbeta clones. TCRbeta clonality was increased in CVID versus healthy controls. Common variable immunodeficiency TCR beta sequences reportedly had fewer deletions and N-nucleotide insertions.

A note on this clone: Its cognate antigen is unknown. The read gets to within 3 residues of the CDR3 end, and the germline J gene fills in the rest.

The V gene end was trimmed by 3 bases and the J gene end by 4 bases; junction bases not matched to a gene: 14. CDR1 and CDR2 (germline): GTSNPN, SVGIG (reference sequence). The CDR3 sequence is 16 residues long. Data came from immunoSEQ multiplex PCR; TCRdb stores just in-frame clones and leaves some out. The sample yields tens of thousands of clones, without any singletons. The chain employs TRBV30 and TRBJ1-2; 7 bases are shared with TRBD1. The sequenced sample consisted of peripheral blood mononuclear cells. The receptor's source is a human donor with common variable immunodeficiency. This CDR3 reads CAWRGQVVTTPYGYTF. The sequenced part of the CDR3 DNA is TGTGCCTGGAGAGGACAGGTAGTCACCACTCCCTATGGC.